This T cell receptor beta chain came from a study of blood T cells in healthy people across ages. Sample-barcoded 5' priming and a J-beta primer mix drove a second PCR of 7 to 11 cycles. MiXCR was run by TCRdb on the 5' RACE reads, yielding one entry per CDR3 protein. The sample carries around 800,000 distinct CDR3 sequences, 40% to 50% recorded once. This clonotype was observed a few times. Its target is unknown. Unmatched junction bases numbered 6, after V lost 5 bases and J lost 2 bases. CDR3 length: 14 amino acids. The germline gives CDR1 SEHNR, CDR2 FQNEAQ (reference sequence). Study-level findings and limits: Without sorted subsets, naive and antigen-experienced compartments could not be conclusively compared. Per million T cells, TCR beta diversity dropped roughly linearly as age increased.

The sequencing input was blood. The TCR originated in a man aged 60 to 69 in good health. The rearrangement links TRBV7-9 to TRBJ2-7, with 7 bases identical to TRBD1. This chain's CDR3 is CASSPNRGTYEQYF. The CDR3 coding sequence is TGTGCCAGCAGCCCCAACAGGGGAACCTACGAGCAGTACTTC.